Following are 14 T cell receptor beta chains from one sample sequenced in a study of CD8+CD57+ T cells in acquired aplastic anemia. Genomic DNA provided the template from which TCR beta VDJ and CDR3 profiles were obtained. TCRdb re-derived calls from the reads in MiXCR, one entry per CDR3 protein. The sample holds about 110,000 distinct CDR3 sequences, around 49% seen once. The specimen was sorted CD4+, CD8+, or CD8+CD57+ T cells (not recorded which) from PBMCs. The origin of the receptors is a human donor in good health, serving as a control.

Here the CDR3 reads CASSDGLVYEQFF. The CDR3 region has the DNA TGTGCCAGCAGTGACGGACTAGTCTATGAGCAGTTCTTC. This sequence joins TRBV25-1 and TRBJ2-1; 7 bases align to TRBD2. Per germline, CDR1 MGHDK and CDR2 SYGVNS. This CDR3 spans 13 amino acids. J gave up 8 bases and V 3 bases, and 4 bases lay outside the gene matches. Variable domain in full (rest from reference TRBV25-1 and TRBJ2-1): EADIYQTPRYLVIGTGKKITLECSQTMGHDKMYWYQQDPGMELHLIHYSYGVNSTEKGDLSSESTVSRIRTEHFPLTLESARPSHTSQYLCASSDGLVYEQFFGPGTRLTVL.

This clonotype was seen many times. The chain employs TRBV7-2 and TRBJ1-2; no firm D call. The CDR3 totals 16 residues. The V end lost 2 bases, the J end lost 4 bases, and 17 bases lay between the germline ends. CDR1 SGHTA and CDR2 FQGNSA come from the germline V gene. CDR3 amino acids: CASSLSRARFVYGYTF. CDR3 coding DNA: TGTGCCAGCAGCTTATCGAGGGCGCGATTTGTCTATGGCTACACCTTC.

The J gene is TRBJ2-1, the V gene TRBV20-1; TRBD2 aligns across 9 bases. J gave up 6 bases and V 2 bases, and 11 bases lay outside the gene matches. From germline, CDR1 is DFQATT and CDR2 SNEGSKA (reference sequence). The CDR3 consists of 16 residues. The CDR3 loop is CSARRPGLAIFNEQFF. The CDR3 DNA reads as TGCAGTGCTAGACGCCCGGGACTAGCAATTTTCAATGAGCAGTTCTTC.

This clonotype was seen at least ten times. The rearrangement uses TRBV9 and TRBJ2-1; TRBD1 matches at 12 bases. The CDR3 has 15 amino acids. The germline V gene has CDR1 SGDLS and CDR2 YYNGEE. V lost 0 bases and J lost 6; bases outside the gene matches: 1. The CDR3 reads CASSVEGQGANEQFF. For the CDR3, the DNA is TGTGCCAGCAGCGTAGAGGGACAGGGGGCCAATGAGCAGTTCTTC.

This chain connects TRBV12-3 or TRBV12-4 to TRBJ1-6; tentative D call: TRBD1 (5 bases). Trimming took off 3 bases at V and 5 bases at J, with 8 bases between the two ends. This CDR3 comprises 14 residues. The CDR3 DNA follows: TGTGCCAGCAGTTTGAAGGGGAATAATTCACCCCTCCACTTT. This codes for CASSLKGNNSPLHF.

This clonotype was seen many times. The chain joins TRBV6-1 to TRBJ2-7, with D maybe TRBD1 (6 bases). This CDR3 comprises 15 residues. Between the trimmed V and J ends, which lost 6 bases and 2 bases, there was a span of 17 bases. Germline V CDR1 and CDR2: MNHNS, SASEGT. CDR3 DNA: TGTGCCAGCAGCAAACCTCCTACAGGGACCTACGAGCAGTACTTC. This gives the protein CASSKPPTGTYEQYF.

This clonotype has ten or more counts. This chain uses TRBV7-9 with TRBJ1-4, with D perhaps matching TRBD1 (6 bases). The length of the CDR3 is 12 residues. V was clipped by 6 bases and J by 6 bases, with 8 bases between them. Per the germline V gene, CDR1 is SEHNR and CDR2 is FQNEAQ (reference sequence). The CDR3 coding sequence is TGTGCCAGCAGTCGACAGGATGAAAAACTGTTTTTT. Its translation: CASSRQDEKLFF.

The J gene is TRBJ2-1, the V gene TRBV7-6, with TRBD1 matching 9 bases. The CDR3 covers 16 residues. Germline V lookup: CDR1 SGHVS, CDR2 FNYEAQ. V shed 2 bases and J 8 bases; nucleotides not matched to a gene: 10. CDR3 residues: CASSLSGTGRRHEQFF. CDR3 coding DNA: TGTGCCAGCAGCTTATCCGGGACAGGGAGACGGCATGAGCAGTTCTTC.

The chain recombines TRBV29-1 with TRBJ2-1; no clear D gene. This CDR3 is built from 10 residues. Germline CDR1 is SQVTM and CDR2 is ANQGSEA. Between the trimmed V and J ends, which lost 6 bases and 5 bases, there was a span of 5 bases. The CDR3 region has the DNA TGCAGCGTGAAGAACAATGAGCAGTTCTTC. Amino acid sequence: CSVKNNEQFF.

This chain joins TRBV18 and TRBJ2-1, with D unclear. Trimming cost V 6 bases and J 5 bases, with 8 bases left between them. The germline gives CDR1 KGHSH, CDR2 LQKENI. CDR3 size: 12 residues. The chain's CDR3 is CASSLTHNEQFF. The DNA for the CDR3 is TGTGCCAGCTCGCTGACTCACAATGAGCAGTTCTTC. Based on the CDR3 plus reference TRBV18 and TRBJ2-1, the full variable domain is NAGVMQNPRHLVRRRGQEARLRCSPMKGHSHVYWYRQLPEEGLKFMVYLQKENIIDESGMPKERFSAEFPKEGPSILRIQQVVRGDSAAYFCASSLTHNEQFFGPGTRLTVL.

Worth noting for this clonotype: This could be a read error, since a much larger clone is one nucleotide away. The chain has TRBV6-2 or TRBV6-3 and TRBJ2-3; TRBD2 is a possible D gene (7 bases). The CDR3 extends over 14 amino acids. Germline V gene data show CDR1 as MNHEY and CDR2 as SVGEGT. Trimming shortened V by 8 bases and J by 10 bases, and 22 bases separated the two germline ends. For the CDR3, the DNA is TGTGCCAGCGGTTTGGCGGGGGCGAGGGATGCGCAGTATTTT. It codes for CASGLAGARDAQYF.

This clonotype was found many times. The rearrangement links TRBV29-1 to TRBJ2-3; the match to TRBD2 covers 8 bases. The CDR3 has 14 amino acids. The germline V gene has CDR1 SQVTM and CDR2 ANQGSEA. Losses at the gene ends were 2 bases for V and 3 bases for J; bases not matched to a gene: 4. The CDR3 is CSVERRGVTDTQYF. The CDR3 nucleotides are TGCAGCGTTGAAAGGCGGGGGGTTACAGATACGCAGTATTTT.

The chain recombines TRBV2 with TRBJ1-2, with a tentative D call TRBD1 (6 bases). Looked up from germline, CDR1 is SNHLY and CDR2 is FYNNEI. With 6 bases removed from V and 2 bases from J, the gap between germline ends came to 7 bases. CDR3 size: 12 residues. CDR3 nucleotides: TGTGCCAGCAGAGACAGGAACTATGGCTACACCTTC. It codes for CASRDRNYGYTF.

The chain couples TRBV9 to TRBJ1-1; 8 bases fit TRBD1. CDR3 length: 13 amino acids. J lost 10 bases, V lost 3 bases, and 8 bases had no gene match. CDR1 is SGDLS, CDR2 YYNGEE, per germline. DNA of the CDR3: TGTGCCAGCAGCGAAATACGACAGGGGCGAGCTTTCTTT. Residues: CASSEIRQGRAFF.